In its sample, the clone carrying this T cell receptor beta chain was seen a few times. Its antigen is not known. As processed by the authors: Individual samples carried between 23,224 and 690,600 TCRs, with approximately 100,000 as the median. TCRdb used MiXCR to reprocess the RACE reads, holding one entry per CDR3 protein. V and J calls and clone size were set by TCRdb, not the authors. The table lists under 90,000 distinct CDR3 sequences, roughly 8.5% of them singletons, with nearly 3.5% in the top ten. From germline, CDR1 is SQVTM and CDR2 ANQGSEA. The CDR3 totals 12 residues. The junction had 3 bases not matched to a gene; V was cut back by 4 bases and J by 4 bases. The data belong to a study of human T cells and chemical hapten exposure. Study-level information: The upper back received 0.01% DPC by patch testing, with results read at 6 days. Study-wide results and limits: The study found that DPC sensitization did not change TCRs above 1 in 1000 frequency.

Time point defined: patch test 2, 6 weeks after DPC sensitization. Specified treatment: therapeutic diphenylcyclopropenone sensitization with weekly scalp DPC. Blood, whole and unfractionated, served as the source for total RNA extraction. The sequencing here drew on whole blood, taken in connection with sensitization to the hapten diphenylcyclopropenone (DPC). The chain combines TRBV29-1 with TRBJ2-5; 7 nucleotides align to TRBD2. The origin of this receptor is a woman aged 45-65 years with alopecia areata. Some clones in this sample may be carry-over from other donors' samples. Here the CDR3 DNA reads TGCAGCGTTGGCCGACTAGCAGAGACCCAGTACTTC. This sequence encodes CSVGRLAETQYF. Full variable domain (remainder filled in from reference TRBV29-1 and TRBJ2-5): SAVISQKPSRDICQRGTSLTIQCQVDSQVTMMFWYRQQPGQSLTLIATANQGSEATYESGFVIDKFPISRPNLTFSTLTVSNMSPEDSSIYLCSVGRLAETQYFGPGTRLLVL.